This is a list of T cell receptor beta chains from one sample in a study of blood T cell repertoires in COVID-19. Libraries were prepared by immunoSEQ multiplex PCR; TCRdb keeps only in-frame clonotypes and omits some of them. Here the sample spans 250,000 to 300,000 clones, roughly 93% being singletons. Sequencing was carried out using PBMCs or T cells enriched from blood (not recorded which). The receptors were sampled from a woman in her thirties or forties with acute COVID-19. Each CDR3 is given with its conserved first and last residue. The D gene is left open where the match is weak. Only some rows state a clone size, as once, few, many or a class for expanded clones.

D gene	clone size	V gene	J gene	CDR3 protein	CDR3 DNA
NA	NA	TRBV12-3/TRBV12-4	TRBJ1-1	CASSAPGEAFF	TGTGCCAGCAGCGCCCCAGGGGAAGCTTTCTTT
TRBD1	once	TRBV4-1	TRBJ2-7	CASSRPGQGAYEQYF	TGCGCCAGCAGCCGTCCGGGACAGGGGGCCTACGAGCAGTACTTC
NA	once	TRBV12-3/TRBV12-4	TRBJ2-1	CASSSSTSEQFF	TGTGCCAGCAGTTCTAGCACATCTGAGCAGTTCTTC
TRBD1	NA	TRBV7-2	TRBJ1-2	CASSTGGFYGYTF	TGTGCCAGCAGCACAGGGGGTTTCTATGGCTACACCTTC
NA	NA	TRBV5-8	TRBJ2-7	CASSRYGGREQYF	TGTGCCAGCAGTCGGTACGGGGGTCGGGAGCAGTACTTC
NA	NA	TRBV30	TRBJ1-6	CAWSPVRLGAAYNSPLHF	TGTGCCTGGAGTCCAGTTCGGCTAGGGGCGGCCTATAATTCACCCCTCCACTTT
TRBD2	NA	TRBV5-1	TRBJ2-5	CASSLEGSGGQETQYF	TGCGCCAGCAGCTTGGAGGGTAGCGGGGGGCAAGAGACCCAGTACTTC
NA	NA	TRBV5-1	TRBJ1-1	CASSSEILNTEAFF	TGCGCCAGCAGCTCTGAGATTTTGAACACTGAAGCTTTCTTT
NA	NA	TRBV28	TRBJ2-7	CASSTGEQISYEQYF	TGTGCCAGCAGTACAGGAGAGCAGATCTCCTACGAGCAGTACTTC
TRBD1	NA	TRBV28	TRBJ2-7	CASSSDRIPPYEQYF	TGTGCCAGCAGTTCGGACAGGATCCCCCCCTACGAGCAGTACTTC
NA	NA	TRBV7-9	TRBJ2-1	CASSFVRGGYNEQFF	TGTGCCAGCAGCTTTGTCAGGGGCGGGTACAATGAGCAGTTCTTC
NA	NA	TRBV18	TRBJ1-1	CASSPPSGGAFF	TGTGCCAGCTCACCACCATCGGGGGGAGCTTTCTTT
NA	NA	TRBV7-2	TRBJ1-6	CASSLVSGFDSPLHF	TGTGCCAGCAGCTTAGTTTCGGGGTTTGATTCACCCCTCCACTTT
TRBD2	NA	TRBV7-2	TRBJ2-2	CASSLESGRGAGELFF	TGTGCCAGCAGCTTAGAGAGCGGGAGGGGGGCCGGGGAGCTGTTTTTT
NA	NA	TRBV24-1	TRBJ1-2	CATSGKSIRCRVGYGYTF	TGTGCCACCAGTGGTAAGTCGATTCGATGTCGGGTTGGGTATGGCTACACCTTC
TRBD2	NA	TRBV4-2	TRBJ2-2	CASSQDGTSGSTGELFF	TGTGCCAGCAGCCAAGATGGGACTAGCGGGAGCACCGGGGAGCTGTTTTTT
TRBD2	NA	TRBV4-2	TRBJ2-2	CASSQAPSGGAWERTGELFF	TGTGCCAGCAGCCAAGCCCCTAGCGGGGGGGCCTGGGAGCGCACCGGGGAGCTGTTTTTT
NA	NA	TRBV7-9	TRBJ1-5	CASSLSNSNQPQHF	TGTGCCAGCAGCCTATCCAATAGCAATCAGCCCCAGCATTTT
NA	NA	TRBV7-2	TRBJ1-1	CASSRGQLNTEAFF	TGTGCCAGCAGCAGGGGACAACTAAACACTGAAGCTTTCTTT